The clone carrying this T cell receptor beta chain came up a few times. The entry originates in a study of T cells after yellow fever vaccination. V was shortened by 5 bases and J by 5 bases, with 15 bases between the two germline ends. The germline V gene has CDR1 SGHTA and CDR2 FQGNSA. The CDR3 loop spans 14 amino acids. TCRdb used MiXCR to reprocess the 5' RACE reads, holding one entry per CDR3 protein. In the table there are more than 350,000 distinct CDR3 sequences, roughly 11% of which are singletons. The TCR was taken from a man aged 18 to 29 who received the YFV17D yellow fever vaccine. The chain recombines TRBV7-2 with TRBJ2-5; D might be TRBD1 (6 bases). The starting material was PBMCs, obtained on the day of the first yellow fever vaccination. CDR3 protein: CASSAQGPRETQYF. The DNA for the CDR3 is TGTGCCAGCAGCGCACAGGGCCCCAGGGAGACCCAGTACTTC.